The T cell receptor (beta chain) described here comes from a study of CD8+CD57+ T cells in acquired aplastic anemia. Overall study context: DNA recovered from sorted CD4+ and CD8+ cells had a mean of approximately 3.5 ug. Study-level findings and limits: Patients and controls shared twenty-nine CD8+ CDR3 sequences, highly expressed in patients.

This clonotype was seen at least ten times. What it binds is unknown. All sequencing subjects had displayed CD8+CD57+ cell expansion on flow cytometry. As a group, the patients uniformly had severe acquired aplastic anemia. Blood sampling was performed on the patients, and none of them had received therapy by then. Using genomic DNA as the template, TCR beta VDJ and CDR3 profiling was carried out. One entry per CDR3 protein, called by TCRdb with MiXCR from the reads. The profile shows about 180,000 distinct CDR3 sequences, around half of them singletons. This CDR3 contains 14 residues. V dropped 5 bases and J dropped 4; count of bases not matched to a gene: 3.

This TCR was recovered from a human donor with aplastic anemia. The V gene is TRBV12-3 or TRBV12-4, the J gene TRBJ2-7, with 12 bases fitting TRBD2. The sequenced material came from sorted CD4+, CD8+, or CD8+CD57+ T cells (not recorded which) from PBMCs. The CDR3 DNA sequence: TGTGCCAGCAGTCCTAGCGGGGGGGCGTACGAGCAGTACTTC. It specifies CASSPSGGAYEQYF.